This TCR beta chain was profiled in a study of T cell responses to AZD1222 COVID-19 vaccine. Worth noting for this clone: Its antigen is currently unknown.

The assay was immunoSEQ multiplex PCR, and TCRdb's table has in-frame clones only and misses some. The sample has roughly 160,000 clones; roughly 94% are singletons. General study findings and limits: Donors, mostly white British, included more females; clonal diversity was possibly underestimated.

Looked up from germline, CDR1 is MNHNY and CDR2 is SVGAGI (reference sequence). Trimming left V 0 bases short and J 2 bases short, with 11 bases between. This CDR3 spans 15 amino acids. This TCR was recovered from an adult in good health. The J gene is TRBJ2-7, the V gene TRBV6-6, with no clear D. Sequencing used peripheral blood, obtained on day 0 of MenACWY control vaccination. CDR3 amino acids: CASSYSIGETYEQYF. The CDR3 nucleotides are TGTGCCAGCAGTTACTCGATAGGCGAAACCTACGAGCAGTACTTC.